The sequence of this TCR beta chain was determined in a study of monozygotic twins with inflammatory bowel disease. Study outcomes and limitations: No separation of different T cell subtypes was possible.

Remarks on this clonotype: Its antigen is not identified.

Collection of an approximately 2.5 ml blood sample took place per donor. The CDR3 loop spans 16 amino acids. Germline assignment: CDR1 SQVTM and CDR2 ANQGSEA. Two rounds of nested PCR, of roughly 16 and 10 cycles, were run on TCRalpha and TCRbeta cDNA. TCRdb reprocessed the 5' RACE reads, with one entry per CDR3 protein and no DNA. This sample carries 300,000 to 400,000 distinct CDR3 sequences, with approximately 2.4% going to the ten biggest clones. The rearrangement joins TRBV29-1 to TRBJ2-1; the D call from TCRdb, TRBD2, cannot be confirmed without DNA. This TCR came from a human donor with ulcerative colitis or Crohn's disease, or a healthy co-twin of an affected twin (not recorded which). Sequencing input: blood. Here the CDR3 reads CSVTGTSNEGYNEQFF.